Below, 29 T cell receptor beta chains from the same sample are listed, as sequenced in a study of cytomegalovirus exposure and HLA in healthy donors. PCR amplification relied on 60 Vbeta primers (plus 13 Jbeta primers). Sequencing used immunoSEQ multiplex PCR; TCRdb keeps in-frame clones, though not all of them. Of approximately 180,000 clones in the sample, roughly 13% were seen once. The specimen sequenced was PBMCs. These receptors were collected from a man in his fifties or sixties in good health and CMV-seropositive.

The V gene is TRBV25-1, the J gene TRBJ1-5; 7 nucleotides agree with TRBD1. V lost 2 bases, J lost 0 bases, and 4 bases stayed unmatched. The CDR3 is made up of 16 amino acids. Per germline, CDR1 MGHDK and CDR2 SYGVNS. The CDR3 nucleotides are TGTGCCAGCAGTGAAAACAGGGGTTATAGCAATCAGCCCCAGCATTTT. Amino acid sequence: CASSENRGYSNQPQHF.

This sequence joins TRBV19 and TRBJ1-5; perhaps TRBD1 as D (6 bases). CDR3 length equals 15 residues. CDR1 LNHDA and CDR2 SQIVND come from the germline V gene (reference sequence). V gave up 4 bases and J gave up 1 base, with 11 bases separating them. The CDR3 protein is CASSTTGPSNQPQHF. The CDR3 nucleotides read TGTGCCAGTAGTACGACAGGACCCAGCAATCAGCCCCAGCATTTT.

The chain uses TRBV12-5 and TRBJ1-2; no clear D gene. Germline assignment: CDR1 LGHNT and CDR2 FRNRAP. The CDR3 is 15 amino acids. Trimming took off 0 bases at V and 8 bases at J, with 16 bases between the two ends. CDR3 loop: CASGLVRETGQGYTF. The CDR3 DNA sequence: TGTGCTAGTGGTTTGGTACGGGAAACCGGTCAGGGCTACACCTTC.

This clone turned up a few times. The CDR3 region has the DNA TGTGCCAGCAGCTTGGAGACAGGACGAAACTATGGCTACACCTTC. Its translation: CASSLETGRNYGYTF. The chain links TRBV5-4 to TRBJ1-2; D perhaps matches TRBD1 (6 bases). Germline V gene sequence: CDR1 SGHNT, CDR2 YYREEE (reference sequence). This CDR3 is 15 amino acids long. Trimming stripped 0 bases from V and 2 bases from J, with 11 bases between.

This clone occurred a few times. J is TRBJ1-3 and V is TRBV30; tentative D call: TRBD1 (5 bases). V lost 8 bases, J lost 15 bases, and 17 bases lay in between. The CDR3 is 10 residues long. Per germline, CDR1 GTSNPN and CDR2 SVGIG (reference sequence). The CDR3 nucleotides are TGTGCCGCGGGGGGGGTTAAGGAATATTTT. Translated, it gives CAAGGVKEYF.

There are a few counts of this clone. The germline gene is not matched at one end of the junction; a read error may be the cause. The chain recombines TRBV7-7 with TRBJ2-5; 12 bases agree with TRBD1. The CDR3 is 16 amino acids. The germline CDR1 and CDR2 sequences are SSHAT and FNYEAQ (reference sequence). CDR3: CASSERDRGRGETQYF. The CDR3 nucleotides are TGTGCTAGCAGCGAGCGGGACAGGGGGCGCGGGGAGACCCAGTACTTC.

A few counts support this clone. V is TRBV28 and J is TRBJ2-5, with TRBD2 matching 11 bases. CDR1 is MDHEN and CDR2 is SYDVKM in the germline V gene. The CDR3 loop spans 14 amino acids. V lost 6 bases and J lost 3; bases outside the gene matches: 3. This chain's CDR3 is CASSPTSGEETQYF. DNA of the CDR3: TGTGCCAGCAGCCCGACTAGCGGGGAAGAGACCCAGTACTTC.

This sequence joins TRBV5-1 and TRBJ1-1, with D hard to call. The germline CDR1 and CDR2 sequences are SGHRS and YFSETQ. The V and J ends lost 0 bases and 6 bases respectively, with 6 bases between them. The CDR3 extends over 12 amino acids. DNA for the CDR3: TGCGCCAGCAGCTTGGGACGGGCTGAAGCTTTCTTT. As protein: CASSLGRAEAFF.

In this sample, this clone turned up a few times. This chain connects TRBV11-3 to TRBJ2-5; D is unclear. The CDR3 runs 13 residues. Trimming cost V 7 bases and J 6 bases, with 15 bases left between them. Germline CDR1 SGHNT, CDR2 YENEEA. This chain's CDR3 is CASTKVQAKTQYF. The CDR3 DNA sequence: TGTGCCAGCACGAAGGTCCAGGCCAAGACCCAGTACTTC.

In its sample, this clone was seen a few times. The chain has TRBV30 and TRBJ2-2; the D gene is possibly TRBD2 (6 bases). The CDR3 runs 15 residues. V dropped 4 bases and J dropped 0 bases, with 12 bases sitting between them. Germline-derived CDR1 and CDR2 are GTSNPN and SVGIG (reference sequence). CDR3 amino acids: CAWTRRAANTGELFF. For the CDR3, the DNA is TGTGCCTGGACGCGGAGGGCAGCGAACACCGGGGAGCTGTTTTTT.

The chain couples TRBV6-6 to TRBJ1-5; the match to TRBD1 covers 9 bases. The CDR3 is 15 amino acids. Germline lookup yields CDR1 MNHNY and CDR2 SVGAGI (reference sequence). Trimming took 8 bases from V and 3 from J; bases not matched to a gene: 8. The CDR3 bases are TGTGCCAGCGTACCGGGACAGGGTCCCAATCAGCCCCAGCATTTT. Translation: CASVPGQGPNQPQHF.

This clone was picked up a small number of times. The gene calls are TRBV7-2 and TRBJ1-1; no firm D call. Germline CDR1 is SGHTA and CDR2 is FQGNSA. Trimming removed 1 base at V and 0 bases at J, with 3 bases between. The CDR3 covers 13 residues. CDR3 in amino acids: CASSLVMNTEAFF. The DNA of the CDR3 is TGTGCCAGCAGCTTAGTAATGAACACTGAAGCTTTCTTT.

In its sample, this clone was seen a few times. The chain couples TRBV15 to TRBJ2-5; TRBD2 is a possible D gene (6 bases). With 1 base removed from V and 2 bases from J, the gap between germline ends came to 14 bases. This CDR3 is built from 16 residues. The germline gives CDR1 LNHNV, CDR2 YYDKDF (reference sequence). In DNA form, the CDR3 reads TGTGCCACCAGCAGAGGGAAAATTGGGGGGCAAGAGACCCAGTACTTC. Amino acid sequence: CATSRGKIGGQETQYF.

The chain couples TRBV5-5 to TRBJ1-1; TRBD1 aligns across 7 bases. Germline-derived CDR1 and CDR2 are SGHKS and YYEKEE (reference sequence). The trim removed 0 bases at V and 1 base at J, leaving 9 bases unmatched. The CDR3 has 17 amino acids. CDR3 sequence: CASSLGGRQGPNTEAFF. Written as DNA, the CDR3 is TGTGCCAGCAGCTTGGGGGGGCGACAGGGCCCGAACACTGAAGCTTTCTTT.

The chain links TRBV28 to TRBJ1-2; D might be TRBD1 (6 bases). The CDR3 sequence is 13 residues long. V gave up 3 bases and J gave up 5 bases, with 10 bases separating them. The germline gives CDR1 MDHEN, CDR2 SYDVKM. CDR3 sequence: CASSFGRGYGYTF. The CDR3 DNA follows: TGTGCCAGCAGTTTCGGTAGGGGGTATGGCTACACCTTC.

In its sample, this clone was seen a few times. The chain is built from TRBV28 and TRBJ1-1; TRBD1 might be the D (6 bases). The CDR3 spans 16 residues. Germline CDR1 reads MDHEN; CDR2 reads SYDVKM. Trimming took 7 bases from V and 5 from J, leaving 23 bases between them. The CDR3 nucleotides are TGTGCCAGCACCCTGGGGGGGGCCCACCGTATTACTGAAGCTTTCTTT. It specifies CASTLGGAHRITEAFF.

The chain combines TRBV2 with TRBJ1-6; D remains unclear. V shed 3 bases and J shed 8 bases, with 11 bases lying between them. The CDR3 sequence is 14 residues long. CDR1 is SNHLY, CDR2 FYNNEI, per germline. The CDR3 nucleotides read TGTGCCAGCAGTGAGGGCAGGAACTATTCACCCCTCCACTTT. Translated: CASSEGRNYSPLHF.

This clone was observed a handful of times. The CDR3 DNA reads TGTGCCAGCAGCGGGGACAGGGACAATGAGCAGTTCTTC. Translating it yields CASSGDRDNEQFF. The chain joins TRBV5-6 to TRBJ2-1; 9 bases align to TRBD1. The CDR3 covers 13 residues. Germline V lookup: CDR1 SGHDT, CDR2 YYEEEE. V shed 4 bases, J shed 5 bases, and the junction held 1 base outside the gene matches.

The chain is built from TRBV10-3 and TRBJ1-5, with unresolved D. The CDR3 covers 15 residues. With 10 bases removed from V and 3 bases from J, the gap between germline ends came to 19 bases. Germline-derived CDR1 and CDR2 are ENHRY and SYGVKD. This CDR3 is CATNPYQSVNQPQHF. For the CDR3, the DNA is TGTGCCACAAACCCGTATCAGTCAGTCAATCAGCCCCAGCATTTT.

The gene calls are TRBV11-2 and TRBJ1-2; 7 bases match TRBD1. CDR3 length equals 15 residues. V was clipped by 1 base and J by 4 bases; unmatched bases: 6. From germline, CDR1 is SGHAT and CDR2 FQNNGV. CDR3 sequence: CASSLGGGQAYGYTF. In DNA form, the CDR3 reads TGTGCCAGCAGCTTAGGGGGAGGACAGGCCTATGGCTACACCTTC.

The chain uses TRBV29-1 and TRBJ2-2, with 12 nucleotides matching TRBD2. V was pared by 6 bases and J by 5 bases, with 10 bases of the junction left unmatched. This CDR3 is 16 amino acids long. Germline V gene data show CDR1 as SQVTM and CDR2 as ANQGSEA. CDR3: CSVSASGGARTGELFF. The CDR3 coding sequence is TGCAGCGTATCGGCTAGCGGGGGGGCAAGAACCGGGGAGCTGTTTTTT.

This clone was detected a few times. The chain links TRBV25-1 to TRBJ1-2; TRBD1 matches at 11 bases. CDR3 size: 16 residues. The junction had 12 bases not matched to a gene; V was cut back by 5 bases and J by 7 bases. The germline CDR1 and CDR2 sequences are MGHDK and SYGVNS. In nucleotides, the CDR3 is TGTGCCAGCAGTTTTAACGGCGAGGGACAGGGGGGTGGCTACACCTTC. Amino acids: CASSFNGEGQGGGYTF.

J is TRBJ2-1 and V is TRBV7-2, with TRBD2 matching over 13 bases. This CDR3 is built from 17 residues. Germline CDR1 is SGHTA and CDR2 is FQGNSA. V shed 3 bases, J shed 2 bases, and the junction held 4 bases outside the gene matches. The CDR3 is CASSFTSGGGPYNEQFF. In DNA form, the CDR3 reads TGTGCCAGCAGCTTCACTAGCGGGGGGGGACCCTACAATGAGCAGTTCTTC.

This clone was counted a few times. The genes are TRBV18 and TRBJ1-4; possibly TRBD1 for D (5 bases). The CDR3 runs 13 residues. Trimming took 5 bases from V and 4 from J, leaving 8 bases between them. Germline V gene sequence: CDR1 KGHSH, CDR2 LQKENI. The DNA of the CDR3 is TGTGCCAGCTCATTGACAGTTAATGAAAAACTGTTTTTT. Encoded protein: CASSLTVNEKLFF.

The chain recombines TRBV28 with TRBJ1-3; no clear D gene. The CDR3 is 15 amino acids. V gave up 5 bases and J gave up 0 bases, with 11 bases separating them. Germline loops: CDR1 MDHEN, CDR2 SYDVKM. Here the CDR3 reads CASSLLPRSGNTIYF. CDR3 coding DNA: TGTGCCAGCAGTCTACTTCCTCGCTCTGGAAACACCATATATTTT.

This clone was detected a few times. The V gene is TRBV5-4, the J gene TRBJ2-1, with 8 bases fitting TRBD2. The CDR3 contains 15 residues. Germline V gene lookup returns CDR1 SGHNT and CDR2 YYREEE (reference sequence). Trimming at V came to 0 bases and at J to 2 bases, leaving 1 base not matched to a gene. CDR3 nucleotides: TGTGCCAGCAGCTTGGGCGGGGGGCCCTACAATGAGCAGTTCTTC. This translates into CASSLGGGPYNEQFF.

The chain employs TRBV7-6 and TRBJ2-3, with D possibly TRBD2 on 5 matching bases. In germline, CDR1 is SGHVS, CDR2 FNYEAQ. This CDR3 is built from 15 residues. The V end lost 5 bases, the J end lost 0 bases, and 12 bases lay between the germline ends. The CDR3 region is CASSLSVTSTDTQYF. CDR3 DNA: TGTGCCAGCAGCCTTAGCGTTACTAGCACAGATACGCAGTATTTT.

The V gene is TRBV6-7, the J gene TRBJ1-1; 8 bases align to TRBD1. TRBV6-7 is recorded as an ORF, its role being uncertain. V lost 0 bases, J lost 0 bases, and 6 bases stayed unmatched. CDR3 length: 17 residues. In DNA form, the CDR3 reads TGTGCCAGCAGTTACTCCTCACAGGGGGAGTTGAACACTGAAGCTTTCTTT. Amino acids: CASSYSSQGELNTEAFF.

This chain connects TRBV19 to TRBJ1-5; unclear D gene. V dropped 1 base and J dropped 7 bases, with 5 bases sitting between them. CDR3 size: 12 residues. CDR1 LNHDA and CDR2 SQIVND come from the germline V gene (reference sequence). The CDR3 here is CASSIASQPQHF. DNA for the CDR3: TGTGCCAGTAGTATAGCATCCCAGCCCCAGCATTTT.